The next 31 T cell receptor beta chains were all read from a single sample in a study of post-analysis software for immune sequencing data. Study-level results: Four or five TRBV segments, TRBV5-6, TRBV5-1 and TRBV20-1 among them, were found more frequent in patients than controls.

These receptors lack a known antigen. Libraries were made from TCR beta cDNA, and they carried unique molecular identifiers. Each CDR3 protein gets one entry after TCRdb re-called the PCR reads with MiXCR. The repertoire holds roughly 570,000 distinct CDR3 sequences, 34% seen once, with approximately 5.4% in the top ten. Sequencing was carried out using blood. The receptors shown here come from a girl between 2 and 17 years old with multiple sclerosis.

This clonotype has a handful of counts. The rearrangement links TRBV3-1 to TRBJ1-6; no clear D gene. V was clipped by 4 bases and J by 6 bases, with 16 bases between them. CDR3 length: 16 amino acids. Per the germline V gene, CDR1 is LGHDT and CDR2 is YNNKEL (reference sequence). The CDR3 nucleotides read TGTGCCAGCAGCCCTGCTTTAGGACTCCCTAATTCACCCCTCCACTTT. Its protein is CASSPALGLPNSPLHF.

A few counts support this clonotype. V is TRBV5-1 and J is TRBJ2-3, with D hard to call. With 0 bases removed from V and 0 bases from J, the gap between germline ends came to 8 bases. The CDR3 is made up of 15 amino acids. Germline loops: CDR1 SGHRS, CDR2 YFSETQ. The CDR3 region is CASSLARISTDTQYF. The CDR3 DNA reads as TGCGCCAGCAGCTTGGCCCGGATTAGCACAGATACGCAGTATTTT.

The rearrangement links TRBV20-1 to TRBJ2-3; TRBD1 aligns across 7 bases. The CDR3 has 14 residues. The germline gives CDR1 DFQATT, CDR2 SNEGSKA (reference sequence). The junction had 2 bases not matched to a gene; V was cut back by 2 bases and J by 0 bases. The CDR3 reads CSARRDSSTDTQYF. Here the CDR3 DNA reads TGCAGTGCTAGACGGGACAGTAGCACAGATACGCAGTATTTT.

V is TRBV6-5 and J is TRBJ1-1; D gene ambiguous. With 5 bases removed from V and 2 bases from J, the gap between germline ends came to 9 bases. Germline CDR1 is MNHEY and CDR2 is SVGAGI. The CDR3 is 13 residues long. The CDR3 bases are TGTGCCAGCAGTACGAAACCTAACACTGAAGCTTTCTTT. Amino acids: CASSTKPNTEAFF.

This clonotype appeared many times. The CDR3 sequence is CSVYIADTQYF. CDR3 DNA sequence: TGCAGCGTTTACATTGCAGATACGCAGTATTTT. The rearrangement uses TRBV29-1 and TRBJ2-3; D call uncertain. Per the germline V gene, CDR1 is SQVTM and CDR2 is ANQGSEA. Trimming took 5 bases from V and 4 from J, leaving 7 bases between them. This CDR3 region has 11 residues.

This clonotype was counted a few times. The J gene is TRBJ2-1, the V gene TRBV5-5; D remains ambiguous. Germline loops: CDR1 SGHKS, CDR2 YYEKEE (reference sequence). V lost 2 bases and J 2 bases, leaving 11 bases between the germline ends. The CDR3 spans 15 residues. For the CDR3, the DNA is TGTGCCAGCAGCTTTGGGCACGATCCCTACAATGAGCAGTTCTTC. Encoded protein: CASSFGHDPYNEQFF. Using reference TRBV5-5 and TRBJ2-1 for the parts outside the CDR3, the full variable domain is DAGVTQSPTHLIKTRGQQVTLRCSPISGHKSVSWYQQVLGQGPQFIFQYYEKEERGRGNFPDRFSARQFPNYSSELNVNALLLGDSALYLCASSFGHDPYNEQFFGPGTRLTVL.

The table lists this clonotype with a few counts. This sequence joins TRBV29-1 and TRBJ2-1, with D possibly TRBD1 on 5 matching bases. The germline gives CDR1 SQVTM, CDR2 ANQGSEA. This CDR3 is 13 amino acids long. With 4 bases removed from V and 4 bases from J, the gap between germline ends came to 11 bases. The chain's CDR3 is CSVVFDSYNEQFF. The CDR3 DNA sequence: TGCAGCGTTGTCTTTGACAGTTACAATGAGCAGTTCTTC.

This clonotype was found a few times. This chain connects TRBV12-3 or TRBV12-4 to TRBJ1-5, with D perhaps matching TRBD1 (6 bases). With 3 bases removed from V and 2 bases from J, the gap between germline ends came to 17 bases. The CDR3 is 17 amino acids. DNA of the CDR3: TGTGCCAGCAGTTTGCTTCTACAGGGTTCGGGCAATCAGCCCCAGCATTTT. This gives the protein CASSLLLQGSGNQPQHF.

This clonotype showed up just a few times. This rearrangement joins TRBV3-1 to TRBJ2-7; tentatively, D is TRBD2 (5 bases). Between the trimmed V and J ends, which lost 5 bases and 4 bases, there was a span of 15 bases. Germline CDR1 is LGHDT and CDR2 is YNNKEL (reference sequence). The CDR3 is 14 amino acids. The CDR3 reads CASSGYASTYEQYF. In DNA, the CDR3 is TGTGCCAGCAGCGGCTACGCTAGCACATACGAGCAGTACTTC.

This clonotype has at least ten counts. J is TRBJ2-1 and V is TRBV6-6; 8 nucleotides align to TRBD2. CDR1 is MNHNY, CDR2 SVGAGI, per germline (reference sequence). The CDR3 is 13 residues long. The V and J ends lost 7 bases and 12 bases, in that order; junction bases with no gene match: 11. The DNA of the CDR3 is TGTGCCAGCATCCACATCCAGGGACTAGGGCAGTTCTTC. It codes for CASIHIQGLGQFF.

This clonotype occurred a few times. J is TRBJ2-1 and V is TRBV20-1; no reliable D call. Germline CDR1 DFQATT, CDR2 SNEGSKA (reference sequence). The V and J ends lost 6 bases and 0 bases respectively, with 12 bases between them. The CDR3 contains 14 residues. As DNA, the CDR3 is TGCAGTGCATCATCGACGAGCTCCTACAATGAGCAGTTCTTC. Translation gives CSASSTSSYNEQFF.

This clonotype occurred a few times. The CDR3 region has the DNA TGTGCCAGCAGCACAGGCAGCACAGATACGCAGTATTTT. Translating gives CASSTGSTDTQYF. The chain employs TRBV7-9 and TRBJ2-3; D perhaps matches TRBD1 (5 bases). The CDR3 is 13 residues long. Germline CDR1 reads SEHNR; CDR2 reads FQNEAQ (reference sequence). Trimming took off 5 bases at V and 0 bases at J, with 6 bases between the two ends.

This clonotype appeared a few times. The chain employs TRBV3-1 and TRBJ2-7; 10 nucleotides align to TRBD1. Losses at the gene ends were 3 bases for V and 2 bases for J; bases not matched to a gene: 4. The CDR3 runs 15 residues. Germline loops: CDR1 LGHDT, CDR2 YNNKEL (reference sequence). CDR3 DNA sequence: TGTGCCAGCAGCCAGGGGACAGGGGTTCCCTACGAGCAGTACTTC. Translating gives CASSQGTGVPYEQYF.

V gene TRBV20-1 combines with J gene TRBJ2-1; 7 bases align to TRBD1. This CDR3 comprises 13 residues. CDR1 and CDR2 (germline): DFQATT, SNEGSKA (reference sequence). V trimming: 8 bases; J trimming: 8 bases; junction bases outside the gene matches: 12. CDR3 DNA sequence: TGCAGTCCAAAACAGGGGCGGGTTGATGAGCAGTTCTTC. It is translated as CSPKQGRVDEQFF.

This sequence joins TRBV7-2 and TRBJ1-1; TRBD1 matches 7 bases. The CDR3 length is 13 residues. In germline, CDR1 is SGHTA, CDR2 FQGNSA. V lost 4 bases and J lost 4; bases outside the gene matches: 3. The CDR3 coding sequence is TGTGCCAGCAGCTCGGGACAGAGCACTGAAGCTTTCTTT. This gives the protein CASSSGQSTEAFF.

This clonotype was seen a handful of times. V gene TRBV29-1 combines with J gene TRBJ1-2; 7 bases match TRBD1. J lost 3 bases, V lost 4 bases, and 5 bases had no gene match. The length of the CDR3 is 13 residues. The germline CDR1 and CDR2 sequences are SQVTM and ANQGSEA. The CDR3, as DNA: TGCAGCGTTGGAAGTCAGGGGGACTATGGCTACACCTTC. Amino acid sequence: CSVGSQGDYGYTF.

This clonotype was detected a few times. The chain has TRBV4-1 and TRBJ2-1; D ambiguous. The V end lost 0 bases, the J end lost 1 base, and 7 bases lay between the germline ends. Per germline, CDR1 MGHRA and CDR2 YSYEKL. The CDR3 sequence is 15 residues long. CDR3 protein: CASSQDHGSYNEQFF. The CDR3 nucleotides are TGCGCCAGCAGCCAAGATCACGGATCCTACAATGAGCAGTTCTTC.

As to this clonotype: Relative to the germline gene, one junction end is altered; a read error may explain this. The CDR3 DNA is TGTGCCAGCAGCTTAGGGACTAGCGGGGGGGTCGATACGCAGTATTTT. Its translation: CASSLGTSGGVDTQYF. The chain recombines TRBV12-3 or TRBV12-4 with TRBJ2-3; 16 bases match TRBD2. The CDR3 extends over 16 amino acids.

The CDR3 region is CAIMTPTSGARGDTQYF. In DNA form, the CDR3 reads TGTGCCATCATGACTCCTACTAGCGGGGCACGAGGAGATACGCAGTATTTT. This chain connects TRBV10-3 to TRBJ2-3, with 10 bases aligning to TRBD2. This CDR3 has 17 amino acids. The germline V gene encodes CDR1 ENHRY and CDR2 SYGVKD. Trimming removed 7 bases from V and 5 bases from J; junction bases left unmatched: 15.

This chain uses TRBV28 with TRBJ1-4, with 7 bases that match TRBD1. Trimming at V came to 8 bases and at J to 7 bases, leaving 7 bases not matched to a gene. Germline V CDR1 and CDR2: MDHEN, SYDVKM. CDR3 length equals 13 residues. In DNA form, the CDR3 reads TGTGCCAGCGGCTCTGGACAGGCTGAAAAACTGTTTTTT. Its translation: CASGSGQAEKLFF. Full variable domain (rest looked up from reference TRBV28 and TRBJ1-4): DVKVTQSSRYLVKRTGEKVFLECVQDMDHENMFWYRQDPGLGLRLIYFSYDVKMKEKGDIPEGYSVSREKKERFSLILESASTNQTSMYLCASGSGQAEKLFFGSGTQLSVL.

The gene calls are TRBV4-1 and TRBJ1-3; perhaps TRBD1 as D (6 bases). The CDR3 consists of 17 residues. Germline values: CDR1 MGHRA, CDR2 YSYEKL. V was pared by 0 bases and J by 1 base, with 13 bases between. CDR3 sequence: CASSQDLGTGSGNTIYF. CDR3 in DNA: TGCGCCAGCAGCCAAGATCTAGGAACAGGGTCTGGAAACACCATATATTTT.

J is TRBJ1-1 and V is TRBV29-1, with a weak D call TRBD1 (5 bases). The V end lost 4 bases, the J end lost 6 bases, and 9 bases lay between the germline ends. This CDR3 is built from 11 residues. The germline V gene encodes CDR1 SQVTM and CDR2 ANQGSEA. As DNA, the CDR3 is TGCAGCGTTGGACAGAATGCTGAAGCTTTCTTT. Translation: CSVGQNAEAFF. Together with reference TRBV29-1 and TRBJ1-1, the CDR3 gives the full variable domain: SAVISQKPSRDICQRGTSLTIQCQVDSQVTMMFWYRQQPGQSLTLIATANQGSEATYESGFVIDKFPISRPNLTFSTLTVSNMSPEDSSIYLCSVGQNAEAFFGQGTRLTVV.

The V and J genes are TRBV11-2 and TRBJ1-6; 7 bases are a match to TRBD1. The CDR3 has 16 residues. CDR1 and CDR2 (germline): SGHAT, FQNNGV. Germline trimming cut 1 base from V and 10 bases from J; bases unmatched to any gene: 10. DNA of the CDR3: TGTGCCAGCAGCTTAGGAAGACAGGGATCTAGATCACCCCTCCACTTT. It translates to CASSLGRQGSRSPLHF.

This clonotype was recorded once. Possible read error: a much larger clone is one base away. V is TRBV4-1 and J is TRBJ2-3; weak D call: TRBD2 (5 bases). CDR3 size: 19 residues. The germline CDR1 and CDR2 sequences are MGHRA and YSYEKL. The CDR3 DNA sequence: TGCGCCAGCAGCCAAGAAAGAGGCGGGCTACCCACGATCACAGATGCGCAGTATTTT. Its protein product is CASSQERGGLPTITDAQYF.

V and J are TRBV5-1 and TRBJ1-2, with D perhaps TRBD1 (6 bases). V lost 0 bases and J 7 bases, leaving 16 bases between the germline ends. Germline CDR1 and CDR2: SGHRS and YFSETQ. CDR3 length: 15 residues. CDR3 region: CASSLDNIRGGGYTF. The CDR3 nucleotides are TGCGCCAGCAGCTTGGATAATATTCGAGGGGGTGGCTACACCTTC.

The chain couples TRBV6-5 to TRBJ1-2; D unclear. The length of the CDR3 is 14 residues. Looked up from germline, CDR1 is MNHEY and CDR2 is SVGAGI. V shed 6 bases and J shed 4 bases, with 15 bases lying between them. Written as DNA, the CDR3 is TGTGCCAGCAGCTCCATCGGCCATTTCTATGGCTACACCTTC. It encodes CASSSIGHFYGYTF.

The rearrangement uses TRBV5-1 and TRBJ2-5, with unresolved D. Trimming cost V 5 bases and J 4 bases, with 6 bases left between them. Germline CDR1 reads SGHRS; CDR2 reads YFSETQ. The CDR3 runs 11 residues. The CDR3 loop reads CASRDGETQYF. DNA for the CDR3: TGCGCCAGCAGGGACGGAGAGACCCAGTACTTC. Drawing the rest from reference TRBV5-1 and TRBJ2-5, the complete variable domain is KAGVTQTPRYLIKTRGQQVTLSCSPISGHRSVSWYQQTPGQGLQFLFEYFSETQRNKGNFPGRFSGRQFSNSRSEMNVSTLELGDSALYLCASRDGETQYFGPGTRLLVL.

The chain joins TRBV4-1 to TRBJ2-1, with 9 bases matching TRBD2. This CDR3 is built from 17 residues. The J segment lost 7 bases and the V segment lost 0 bases, leaving 10 bases of the junction unmatched. Per germline, CDR1 MGHRA and CDR2 YSYEKL. The CDR3 nucleotides read TGCGCCAGCAGCCAAGATGTTTTAGCGGGGGCGAATAATGAGCAGTTCTTC. Translated: CASSQDVLAGANNEQFF.

The chain is built from TRBV6-5 and TRBJ2-3; possibly TRBD2 for D (5 bases). The V gene's germline CDR1 is MNHEY and CDR2 SVGAGI. Trimming pared 7 bases from V and 4 bases from J, leaving 12 bases between. The CDR3 runs to 13 residues. The CDR3 DNA is TGTGCCAGCACTTATCCCGGGGCAGATACGCAGTATTTT. This encodes CASTYPGADTQYF.

This clonotype was detected ten times or more. The rearrangement links TRBV6-1 to TRBJ1-2, with D tentatively TRBD1 (5 bases). Trimming left V 7 bases short and J 2 bases short, with 20 bases between. The CDR3 is made up of 16 amino acids. CDR1 is MNHNS and CDR2 is SASEGT in the germline V gene. The CDR3 protein is CASTPQGGAVNYGYTF. The DNA for the CDR3 is TGTGCCAGCACCCCCCAGGGAGGGGCCGTGAACTATGGCTACACCTTC.

The rearrangement uses TRBV6-5 and TRBJ1-1; perhaps TRBD1 as D (5 bases). The CDR3 consists of 13 residues. The germline V gene has CDR1 MNHEY and CDR2 SVGAGI. Trimming removed 6 bases at V and 1 base at J, with 9 bases between. CDR3 sequence reads: CASSRVTNTEAFF. CDR3 DNA: TGTGCCAGCAGCAGGGTGACGAACACTGAAGCTTTCTTT.